This T cell receptor beta chain comes out of a study of cytomegalovirus exposure and HLA in healthy donors. The PCR had 60 Vbeta and 13 Jbeta primers. Assay: immunoSEQ multiplex PCR; the TCRdb copy retains only in-frame clones and omits some. The table has about 130,000 clones, around 8.5% seen once. The CDR3 loop spans 17 amino acids. Germline CDR1 is KGHSH and CDR2 is LQKENI. Unmatched junction bases numbered 7, after V lost 2 bases and J lost 4 bases. Study results and caveats: CMV serostatus was the sole immune exposure data available.

With regard to this clone: Its target is unknown.

This TCR derives from a man in his forties in good health and CMV-seronegative. The chain links TRBV18 to TRBJ2-2; TRBD2 agrees at 10 bases. Sequenced material: PBMCs. The CDR3 nucleotides read TGTGCCAGCTCACCAGAAAGCGGGGGGGCCGCCACCGGGGAGCTGTTTTTT. This translates into CASSPESGGAATGELFF.